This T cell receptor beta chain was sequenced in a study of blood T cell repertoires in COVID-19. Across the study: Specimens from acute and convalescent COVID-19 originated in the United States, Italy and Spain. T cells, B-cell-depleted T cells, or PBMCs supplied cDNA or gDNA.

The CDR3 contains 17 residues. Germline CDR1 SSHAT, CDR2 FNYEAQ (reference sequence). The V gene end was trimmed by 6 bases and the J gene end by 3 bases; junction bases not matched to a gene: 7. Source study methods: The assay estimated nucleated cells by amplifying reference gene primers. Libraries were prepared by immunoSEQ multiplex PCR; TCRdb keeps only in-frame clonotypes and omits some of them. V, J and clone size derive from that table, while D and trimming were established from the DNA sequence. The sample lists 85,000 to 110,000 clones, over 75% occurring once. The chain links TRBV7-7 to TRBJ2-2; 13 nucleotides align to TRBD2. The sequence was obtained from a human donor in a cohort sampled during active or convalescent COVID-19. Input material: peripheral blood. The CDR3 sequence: CASSQGTSGVYTGELFF. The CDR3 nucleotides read TGTGCCAGCAGTCAAGGGACTAGCGGGGTATACACCGGGGAGCTGTTTTTT.